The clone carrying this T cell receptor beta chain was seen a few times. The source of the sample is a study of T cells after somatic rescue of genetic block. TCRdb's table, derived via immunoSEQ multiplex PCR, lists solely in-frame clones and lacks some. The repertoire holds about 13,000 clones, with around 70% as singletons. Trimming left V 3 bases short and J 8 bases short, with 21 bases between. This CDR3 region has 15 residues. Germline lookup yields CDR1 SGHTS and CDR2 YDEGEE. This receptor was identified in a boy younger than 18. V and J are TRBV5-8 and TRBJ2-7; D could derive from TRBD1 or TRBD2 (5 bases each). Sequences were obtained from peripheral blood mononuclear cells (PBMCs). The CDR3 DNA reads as TGTGCCAGCAGCTCGTCCGGGACGCTGGCCTCCCAGCAGTACTTC. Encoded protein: CASSSSGTLASQQYF.